The 21 T cell receptor beta chains below were found in one sample sequenced in a study of CD8+ T cells in alopecia areata. Extracted from the samples, RNA was reverse transcribed into cDNA to serve as the sequencing template. Only in-frame clones appear in the TCRdb table, and some are missing; sequencing was by immunoSEQ multiplex PCR. The sample lists 150,000 to 200,000 clones; under 80% were seen once. Treatment reported: oral pan-JAK inhibitor, 5-10 mg twice daily. The source material was CD4+ T cells sorted from blood, sampled around week 50, from a patient treated with tofacitinib. The receptors shown here come from a human donor with alopecia areata.

The chain combines TRBV30 with TRBJ2-3; 7 bases map to TRBD2. V shed 4 bases and J 8 bases; nucleotides not matched to a gene: 12. CDR3 size: 14 residues. Per the germline V gene, CDR1 is GTSNPN and CDR2 is SVGIG (reference sequence). The CDR3, as DNA: TGTGCCTGGACCGGGGGGTCCCGGGTTGGTACGCAGTATTTT. This gives the protein CAWTGGSRVGTQYF.

This chain's CDR3 is CAWSQGLGNEQFF. The CDR3 DNA follows: TGTGCCTGGAGTCAGGGTTTGGGCAATGAGCAGTTCTTC. V and J are TRBV30 and TRBJ2-1, with D possibly being TRBD1 (5 bases). V was clipped by 2 bases and J by 6 bases, with 11 bases between them. The CDR3 is 13 amino acids. Germline V gene lookup returns CDR1 GTSNPN and CDR2 SVGIG (reference sequence).

This chain joins TRBV4-1 and TRBJ2-7, with D perhaps being TRBD1 or TRBD2 (5 bases each). The CDR3 covers 14 residues. Trimming removed 1 base at V and 6 bases at J, with 13 bases between. Germline assignment: CDR1 MGHRA and CDR2 YSYEKL. The CDR3 reads CASSQGGSTGEQYF. The CDR3 DNA reads as TGCGCCAGCAGCCAAGGGGGGTCGACGGGCGAGCAGTACTTC.

This clone was observed a handful of times. This chain links TRBV7-3 with TRBJ2-5, with a tentative D call TRBD2 (6 bases). CDR1 and CDR2 from the germline V gene are SGHTA and FQGTGA. This CDR3 region has 14 residues. Trimming removed 5 bases at V and 2 bases at J, with 12 bases between. CDR3 amino acids: CASSPSRGQETQYF. CDR3 in DNA: TGTGCCAGCAGCCCCTCGCGGGGTCAAGAGACCCAGTACTTC.

The chain uses TRBV6-5 and TRBJ1-1; no clear D gene. The CDR3 length is 13 residues. V lost 8 bases and J lost 1, with 11 bases in between. The germline gives CDR1 MNHEY, CDR2 SVGAGI. CDR3 in amino acids: CASLGAWNTEAFF. CDR3 nucleotide sequence: TGTGCCAGCCTGGGAGCATGGAACACTGAAGCTTTCTTT.

The chain has TRBV4-3 and TRBJ2-3; no definite D call. CDR3 size: 13 residues. CDR1 and CDR2 (germline): LGHNA, YSLEER. The ends were cut back, 2 bases at V and 5 bases at J, with 8 bases in the middle. Here the CDR3 DNA reads TGCGCCAGCAGCCAACCGACCGAAGATACGCAGTATTTT. Translation gives CASSQPTEDTQYF.

This sequence joins TRBV6-4 and TRBJ1-1, with TRBD1 identical over 8 bases. The CDR3 loop spans 13 amino acids. Unmatched junction bases numbered 4, after V lost 6 bases and J lost 4 bases. Germline values: CDR1 MRHNA, CDR2 SNTAGT. DNA of the CDR3: TGTGCCAGCAGGGACAGGGTCGGCACTGAAGCTTTCTTT. Protein: CASRDRVGTEAFF.

The chain recombines TRBV11-3 with TRBJ2-7, with D possibly being TRBD2 (6 bases). CDR1 SGHNT and CDR2 YENEEA come from the germline V gene. This CDR3 is built from 15 residues. Deletions cut 4 bases from V and 0 bases from J, with 13 bases between. The CDR3 protein is CASSSLADFSYEQYF. For the CDR3, the DNA is TGTGCCAGCAGCTCCTTAGCGGATTTCTCCTACGAGCAGTACTTC.

This clone came up a few times. V gene TRBV5-1 combines with J gene TRBJ1-4; D is unclear. The CDR3 loop spans 16 amino acids. Trimming left V 0 bases short and J 5 bases short, with 14 bases between. Germline CDR1 reads SGHRS; CDR2 reads YFSETQ. The CDR3 DNA is TGCGCCAGCAGCTTGGCCTCCCGAGGCGGGAATGAAAAACTGTTTTTT. Protein sequence: CASSLASRGGNEKLFF.

This clone has a handful of counts. The chain couples TRBV6-1 to TRBJ2-5, with D possibly TRBD1 on 6 matching bases. V was cut by 1 base and J by 4 bases, with 16 bases left in between. Germline CDR1 is MNHNS and CDR2 is SASEGT. The CDR3 consists of 16 residues. CDR3: CASSEVSTGWTETQYF. CDR3 sequence (DNA): TGTGCCAGCAGTGAAGTCAGCACAGGGTGGACAGAGACCCAGTACTTC.

On this clone itself: This sample also contains other DNA sequences that code for the same CDR3. V is TRBV30 and J is TRBJ1-1, with no clear D. CDR3 length equals 12 residues. Germline loops: CDR1 GTSNPN, CDR2 SVGIG (reference sequence). V gave up 1 base and J gave up 1 base, with 4 bases separating them. DNA for the CDR3: TGTGCCTGGAGTGCCAGGAACACTGAAGCTTTCTTT. It translates to CAWSARNTEAFF.

The V call is TRBV6-5, the J call TRBJ2-3, with unresolved D. This CDR3 contains 13 residues. Looked up from germline, CDR1 is MNHEY and CDR2 is SVGAGI. V lost 4 bases and J 2 bases, leaving 7 bases between the germline ends. The CDR3 loop is CASSSFSTDTQYF. DNA of the CDR3: TGTGCCAGCAGTTCCTTTTCCACAGATACGCAGTATTTT.

The rearrangement joins TRBV4-3 to TRBJ1-2; D is unresolved. CDR3 size: 15 residues. Trimming pared 0 bases from V and 7 bases from J, leaving 15 bases between. Germline lookup yields CDR1 LGHNA and CDR2 YSLEER. CDR3: CASSQEVSGSGGYTF. The CDR3 nucleotides are TGCGCCAGCAGCCAAGAAGTGTCTGGGTCCGGTGGCTACACCTTC.

Regarding this clone: Other DNA variants within this sample encode the same CDR3. The chain employs TRBV6-5 and TRBJ1-2; TRBD1 matches 7 bases. With V trimmed by 5 bases and J by 7 bases, 4 bases remained unmatched. Germline V gene sequence: CDR1 MNHEY, CDR2 SVGAGI. This CDR3 is built from 12 residues. CDR3 in DNA: TGTGCCAGCAGTCGACAGGGCGCTGGCTACACCTTC. Amino acids: CASSRQGAGYTF.

The genes are TRBV4-1 and TRBJ1-2; 7 bases map to TRBD1. V was pared by 0 bases and J by 5 bases, with 12 bases of the junction left unmatched. Germline V gene sequence: CDR1 MGHRA, CDR2 YSYEKL. The CDR3 consists of 17 residues. The CDR3 spells CASSQERGIQGRYGYTF. The CDR3, as DNA: TGCGCCAGCAGCCAAGAGAGAGGCATACAGGGGCGATATGGCTACACCTTC.

This sequence joins TRBV29-1 and TRBJ2-7; possibly TRBD1 for D (6 bases). CDR3 size: 14 residues. Trimming left V 6 bases short and J 7 bases short, with 22 bases between. Germline CDR1 reads SQVTM; CDR2 reads ANQGSEA. CDR3 nucleotides: TGCAGCGTCGCCACCCAGCGGCAGGGGTATGAGCAGTACTTC. The encoded protein is CSVATQRQGYEQYF.

This clone was found a few times. The V gene is TRBV6-6, the J gene TRBJ1-6, with D perhaps matching TRBD1 (6 bases). The CDR3 is made up of 14 amino acids. Trimming took off 6 bases at V and 7 bases at J, with 13 bases between the two ends. Germline CDR1 and CDR2: MNHNY and SVGAGI (reference sequence). The chain's CDR3 is CASRRAGVNSPLHF. CDR3 sequence (DNA): TGTGCCAGCAGGAGGGCAGGGGTAAATTCACCCCTCCACTTT.

The chain couples TRBV2 to TRBJ2-7; 7 bases agree with TRBD1. With 5 bases clipped from V and 0 bases from J, the junction kept 4 bases outside the gene matches. Per germline, CDR1 SNHLY and CDR2 FYNNEI. CDR3 length: 14 residues. CDR3 residues: CASSKGQSSYEQYF. CDR3 sequence (DNA): TGTGCCAGCAGTAAGGGACAGAGCTCCTACGAGCAGTACTTC. The variable domain in full, completed from reference TRBV2 and TRBJ2-7, reads EPEVTQTPSHQVTQMGQEVILRCVPISNHLYFYWYRQILGQKVEFLVSFYNNEISEKSEIFDDQFSVERPDGSNFTLKIRSTKLEDSAMYFCASSKGQSSYEQYFGPGTRLTVT.

This chain links TRBV4-2 with TRBJ2-1, with 10 bases fitting TRBD2. CDR1 and CDR2 (germline): LGHNA, YNFKEQ. The length of the CDR3 is 17 residues. Trimming took 1 base from V and 5 from J; bases not matched to a gene: 8. Written as DNA, the CDR3 is TGTGCCAGCAGCCAAGTATCAGCGGGGGGGCGAAACAATGAGCAGTTCTTC. Translating gives CASSQVSAGGRNNEQFF.

This chain uses TRBV25-1 with TRBJ2-6; 11 positions match TRBD1. V shed 6 bases, J shed 1 base, and the junction held 5 bases outside the gene matches. CDR3 length: 17 amino acids. Germline V CDR1 and CDR2: MGHDK, SYGVNS. In DNA form, the CDR3 reads TGTGCCAGCAGCCCCGGACAGGGGGCGTCTGGGGCCAACGTCCTGACTTTC. Protein product: CASSPGQGASGANVLTF.

This chain uses TRBV10-3 with TRBJ2-6; the D gene is possibly TRBD1 (6 bases). Trimming took 6 bases from V and 2 from J, leaving 8 bases between them. The CDR3 has 14 amino acids. Germline V lookup: CDR1 ENHRY, CDR2 SYGVKD. CDR3 residues: CAISTGTGANVLTF. The CDR3 region has the DNA TGTGCCATCAGCACAGGGACTGGGGCCAACGTCCTGACTTTC.